This T cell receptor (beta chain) was recovered during a study of Graves' ophthalmopathy and Graves' hyperthyroidism. The authors enrolled newly diagnosed hyperthyroidism patients aged 18 to 65 with under 2 months' duration. Exclusion applied to patients with other autoimmune diseases, uncontrolled infections, pregnancy or lactation. Clinical symptoms, serum thyroxine, TRAb, thyroid ultrasound and orbital computed tomography determined diagnosis. This clonotype was observed many times. The antigen remains unidentified. Study outcomes and limitations: Most expanded thyroid clonotypes above 0.001 frequency also appeared in blood.

Amplified material comprised TCR beta CDR3 regions derived from RNA transcripts. RT-PCR in the first round used HTBI primers; a second-round multiplex PCR followed. TCRdb reanalysed the multiplex PCR reads using MiXCR and keeps one entry per CDR3 protein. This sample yields around 1.1 million distinct CDR3 sequences, of which 35% to 40% are seen a single time; around 10% belongs to the top ten. V lost 2 bases, J lost 1 base, and 6 bases stayed unmatched. Germline V gene sequence: CDR1 DFQATT, CDR2 SNEGSKA (reference sequence). CDR3 length: 15 residues. The V call is TRBV20-1, the J call TRBJ2-5; 8 bases are shared with TRBD2. This TCR came from an adult man with Graves' hyperthyroidism. The sequencing input was peripheral blood or thyroid tissue (not recorded which). The DNA of the CDR3 is TGCAGTGCTAGAAGGGGTAGCGGGACCCAAGAGACCCAGTACTTC. Protein: CSARRGSGTQETQYF.